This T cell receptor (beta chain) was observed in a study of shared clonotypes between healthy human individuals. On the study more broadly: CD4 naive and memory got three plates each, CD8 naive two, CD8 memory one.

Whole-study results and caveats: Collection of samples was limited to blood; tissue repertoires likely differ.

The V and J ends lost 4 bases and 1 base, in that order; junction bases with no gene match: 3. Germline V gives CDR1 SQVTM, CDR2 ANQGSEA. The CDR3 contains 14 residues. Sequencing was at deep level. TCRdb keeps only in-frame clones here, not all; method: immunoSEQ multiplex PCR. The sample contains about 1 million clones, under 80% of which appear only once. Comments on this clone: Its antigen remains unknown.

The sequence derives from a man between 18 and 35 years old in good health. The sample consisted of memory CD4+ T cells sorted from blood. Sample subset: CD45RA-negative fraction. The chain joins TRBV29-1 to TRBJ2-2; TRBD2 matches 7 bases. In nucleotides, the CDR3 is TGCAGCGTTGGAGGGAGGGAGAACACCGGGGAGCTGTTTTTT. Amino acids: CSVGGRENTGELFF.